The rows below give T cell receptor beta chains drawn from one sample of a study of control samples from healthy donors and cancer patients. Clones were sequenced by immunoSEQ multiplex PCR, and TCRdb holds only the in-frame ones, with some missing. Of under 150,000 clones in the sample, about nine tenths are singletons; the top ten hold over 4.5%. The sequencing sample was made of blood. All receptors derive from a man in his thirties or forties in good health. The CDR3 runs from the conserved cysteine through the conserved F or W. The order of the fields is D gene, J gene, clone size, CDR3 length, V gene, CDR3 protein, CDR3 DNA. The D gene is left open where the match is weak. Some rows mark clone size as missing; the rest say once, few, many or name a class of expanded clone.

>-|TRBJ2-7|-|14|TRBV9
CASRRAAASYEQYF
TGTGCCAGCAGGCGGGCCGCGGCCTCCTACGAGCAGTACTTC
>-|TRBJ1-1|-|14|TRBV6-2/TRBV6-3
CASSPYREGAEAFF
TGTGCCAGCAGTCCATACAGGGAGGGCGCTGAAGCTTTCTTT
>-|TRBJ1-5|-|13|TRBV18
CASSPSINQPQHF
TGTGCCAGCTCACCGAGTATCAATCAGCCCCAGCATTTT
>TRBD2|TRBJ2-1|-|16|TRBV7-2
CASSLALAAPYNEQFF
TGTGCCAGCAGCTTAGCCCTAGCGGCCCCCTACAATGAGCAGTTCTTC
>TRBD1|TRBJ2-2|-|16|TRBV5-5
CASSPGVGGGTGELFF
TGTGCCAGCAGCCCCGGGGTAGGGGGCGGAACCGGGGAGCTGTTTTTT
>-|TRBJ1-5|-|14|TRBV24-1
CATSGDGLNQPQHF
TGTGCCACCAGTGGAGACGGACTCAATCAGCCCCAGCATTTT
>-|TRBJ2-3|-|16|TRBV9
CASSVVDGTSTDTQYF
TGTGCCAGCAGCGTAGTTGACGGGACCAGCACAGATACGCAGTATTTT
>-|TRBJ2-1|-|15|TRBV7-2
CASRLGYELYNEQFF
TGTGCCAGCAGATTAGGGTACGAGTTATACAATGAGCAGTTCTTC
>-|TRBJ2-5|once|15|TRBV4-3
CASSQFTGRQETQYF
TGCGCCAGCAGCCAATTCACAGGGAGGCAAGAGACCCAGTACTTC
>-|TRBJ2-6|-|13|TRBV12-3/TRBV12-4
CASSISGANVLTF
TGTGCCAGCAGCATTTCCGGGGCCAACGTCCTGACTTTC
>TRBD1|TRBJ1-5|-|14|TRBV7-9
CASSKGGGNQPQHF
TGTGCCAGCAGCAAAGGGGGCGGCAATCAGCCCCAGCATTTT
>-|TRBJ2-2|-|15|TRBV5-5
CASALRLEVTGELFF
TGTGCCAGCGCCCTAAGACTAGAGGTCACCGGGGAGCTGTTTTTT
>-|TRBJ1-5|-|15|TRBV4-3
CASSPSGVGQQPQHF
TGCGCCAGCAGCCCCTCGGGGGTAGGTCAGCAGCCCCAGCATTTT
>-|TRBJ2-1|-|15|TRBV19
CASKRDQSSYNEQFF
TGTGCCAGTAAGAGGGACCAAAGCTCCTACAATGAGCAGTTCTTC